One and the same sample provided the 32 T cell receptor beta chains below, sequenced in a study of blood T cells in healthy people across ages. Through a sample-barcoded 5' primer and a J-beta primer mix, a second PCR was run for roughly 6 to 12 cycles. TCRdb called the 5' RACE reads again in MiXCR, with one record for every CDR3 protein. The sample gives about a million distinct CDR3 sequences, around two fifths of which show up once; about an eighth is in the top ten. Sequenced sample: blood. The origin of the receptors is a man aged 18 to 30 in good health.

The genes are TRBV4-3 and TRBJ1-2; 8 bases align to TRBD1. With 8 bases clipped from V and 3 bases from J, the junction kept 8 bases outside the gene matches. This CDR3 comprises 14 residues. Germline CDR1 LGHNA, CDR2 YSLEER. In DNA form, the CDR3 reads TGCGCCAGCGCTCAGGGGGCCCAAGACTATGGCTACACCTTC. Protein sequence: CASAQGAQDYGYTF.

Turning to this clonotype: One end of the junction varies from germline; a read error may be responsible. The V call is TRBV4-2, the J call TRBJ2-1; 9 bases align to TRBD1. The CDR3 extends over 16 amino acids. Germline V gene data show CDR1 as LGHNA and CDR2 as YNFKEQ. The CDR3 loop reads CTSSPHGTGLYNEQFF. The CDR3 bases are TGTACCAGCAGCCCTCACGGGACAGGGCTATACAATGAGCAGTTCTTC.

The chain carries TRBV12-3 or TRBV12-4 and TRBJ1-2, with 8 bases fitting TRBD1. The trim removed 5 bases at V and 8 bases at J, leaving 7 bases unmatched. CDR3 size: 13 residues. The CDR3: CASSVQGVGGYTF. The CDR3 DNA follows: TGTGCCAGCAGTGTACAGGGGGTGGGCGGCTACACCTTC.

This rearrangement joins TRBV7-3 to TRBJ1-2, with a possible D match to TRBD1 (5 bases). The V and J ends lost 3 bases and 3 bases respectively, with 14 bases between them. Germline V CDR1 and CDR2: SGHTA, FQGTGA. This CDR3 contains 15 residues. CDR3 protein: CASSFSGRSDYGYTF. As DNA, the CDR3 is TGTGCCAGCAGCTTTTCGGGACGTAGTGACTATGGCTACACCTTC.

The CDR3 sequence is CASSQVGTAEKLFF. The CDR3 coding sequence is TGTGCCAGCAGCCAAGTAGGTACGGCAGAAAAACTGTTTTTT. The rearrangement joins TRBV3-1 to TRBJ1-4; the D is unclear. There are 14 residues in the CDR3. Trimming stripped 1 base from V and 8 bases from J, with 11 bases between. In germline, CDR1 is LGHDT, CDR2 YNNKEL (reference sequence).

J is TRBJ1-4 and V is TRBV20-1, with a weak D call TRBD1 (6 bases). V dropped 3 bases and J dropped 10 bases, with 12 bases sitting between them. Germline CDR1 and CDR2: DFQATT and SNEGSKA (reference sequence). The CDR3 loop spans 12 amino acids. CDR3 in DNA: TGCAGTGCTAGGGTGGGGGCTGGAAAACTGTTTTTT. This sequence encodes CSARVGAGKLFF.

There are a few counts of this clonotype. The J gene is TRBJ2-3, the V gene TRBV6-1; D might be TRBD1 (5 bases). The CDR3 totals 13 residues. V lost 5 bases and J 2 bases, leaving 8 bases between the germline ends. Germline CDR1 MNHNS, CDR2 SASEGT. Here the CDR3 DNA reads TGTGCCAGCAGTAAGACAGACACAGATACGCAGTATTTT. Residues: CASSKTDTDTQYF.

A single count supports this clonotype. This sequence joins TRBV9 and TRBJ1-2; D perhaps matches TRBD1 (5 bases). Per the germline V gene, CDR1 is SGDLS and CDR2 is YYNGEE. The V end lost 3 bases, the J end lost 4 bases, and 16 bases lay between the germline ends. The CDR3 runs to 15 residues. CDR3 sequence: CASSARQSSPYGYTF. The DNA of the CDR3 is TGTGCCAGCAGCGCCCGACAGTCATCCCCCTATGGCTACACCTTC.

As to this clonotype: Relative to the germline gene, one junction end is altered; a read error may explain this. The gene calls are TRBV29-1 and TRBJ1-2, with a tentative D call TRBD1 (5 bases). The CDR3 has 14 residues. In germline, CDR1 is SQVTM, CDR2 ANQGSEA. In nucleotides, the CDR3 is TGCAGCGCTGAACATTACGGGACCGTCTATGGCTACACCTTC. Its translation: CSAEHYGTVYGYTF.

The genes are TRBV7-9 and TRBJ1-1, with D possibly matching TRBD1 (5 bases). Germline V lookup: CDR1 SEHNR, CDR2 FQNEAQ (reference sequence). CDR3 length equals 12 residues. Trimming pared 5 bases from V and 11 bases from J, leaving 15 bases between. The DNA for the CDR3 is TGTGCCAGCAGCCACCGAGGGGATGCCGCTTTCTTT. Its translation is CASSHRGDAAFF.

CDR3 DNA sequence: TGTGCCACCAGTGCCGGAGACAGGGGGCAAATGGCCTACAATGAGCAGTACTTC. Protein sequence: CATSAGDRGQMAYNEQYF. This chain uses TRBV24-1 with TRBJ2-1; 10 nucleotides agree with TRBD1. The DNA end lines up better with TRBJ2-7; the J call may be wrong. The germline V gene encodes CDR1 KGHDR and CDR2 SFDVKD. The CDR3 contains 18 residues.

The chain employs TRBV30 and TRBJ2-5; 7 bases align to TRBD1. CDR3 size: 14 residues. Germline CDR1 GTSNPN, CDR2 SVGIG (reference sequence). J gave up 3 bases and V 3 bases, and 7 bases lay outside the gene matches. CDR3 DNA: TGTGCCTGGAGCCCGGGACAGTACAAAGAGACCCAGTACTTC. It is translated as CAWSPGQYKETQYF.

The V gene is TRBV7-9, the J gene TRBJ2-5, with a tentative D call TRBD1 (5 bases). The DNA end is more similar to TRBJ2-7, so the J call may be wrong. The length of the CDR3 is 16 residues. Germline V gene data show CDR1 as SEHNR and CDR2 as FQNEAQ (reference sequence). Here the CDR3 reads CASSLPNDKGTYEQYF. The CDR3 bases are TGTGCCAGCAGCTTACCCAACGACAAGGGGACCTACGAGCAGTACTTC.

A note on this clonotype: One end of the junction is discordant with germline, which a read error may explain. V gene TRBV6-4 combines with J gene TRBJ2-1; D is undetermined. The CDR3 runs 17 residues. CDR1 is MRHNA, CDR2 SNTAGT, per germline. The CDR3 coding sequence is TGTGCCAGCAGTCGGGTCCCACGGAAGACTGAATACAGTGAGCAGTTCTTC. It encodes CASSRVPRKTEYSEQFF.

The rearrangement uses TRBV20-1 and TRBJ1-1, with D hard to call. This CDR3 has 15 residues. The V end lost 3 bases, the J end lost 1 base, and 15 bases lay between the germline ends. Germline lookup yields CDR1 DFQATT and CDR2 SNEGSKA (reference sequence). The CDR3 sequence is CSASGGSTRNTEAFF. The DNA for the CDR3 is TGCAGTGCTAGTGGTGGTAGTACGAGGAACACTGAAGCTTTCTTT.

This clonotype turned up a few times. CDR3: CASSLGQGWISTF. The CDR3 DNA reads as TGTGCCAGCAGTTTAGGACAGGGGTGGATAAGCACCTTC. The chain is built from TRBV28 and TRBJ1-2; 9 bases match TRBD1. The CDR3 has 13 residues. The germline V gene encodes CDR1 MDHEN and CDR2 SYDVKM. Trimming at V came to 2 bases and at J to 13 bases, leaving 8 bases not matched to a gene.

The sample holds a few counts of this clonotype. The chain links TRBV29-1 to TRBJ1-2; TRBD1 agrees at 7 bases. Trimming removed 6 bases from V and 8 bases from J; junction bases left unmatched: 6. The CDR3 has 11 amino acids. Germline lookup yields CDR1 SQVTM and CDR2 ANQGSEA. The CDR3: CSVTGAEGYTF. CDR3 nucleotides: TGCAGCGTAACAGGGGCGGAAGGCTACACCTTC.

The chain employs TRBV5-1 and TRBJ2-3; 12 bases agree with TRBD2. After removal of 4 bases from V and 6 bases from J, the junction contained 9 bases not matched to a gene. Germline V lookup: CDR1 SGHRS, CDR2 YFSETQ. The CDR3 length is 16 residues. CDR3: CASSLGLAGIGDTQYF. The CDR3 bases are TGCGCCAGCAGCCTCGGACTAGCGGGGATAGGGGATACGCAGTATTTT.

J is TRBJ2-5 and V is TRBV6-2 or TRBV6-3; 8 bases fit TRBD2. CDR1 and CDR2 from the germline V gene are MNHEY and SVGEGT. V was clipped by 5 bases and J by 0 bases; unmatched bases: 11. There are 17 residues in the CDR3. DNA for the CDR3: TGTGCCAGCAGTGGCTGGAAAAGCGGGGGTTACCAAGAGACCCAGTACTTC. Amino acid sequence: CASSGWKSGGYQETQYF.

In this sample, this clonotype turned up a few times. V usage is TRBV29-1 and J usage is TRBJ2-3, with TRBD1 matching over 7 bases. The CDR3 totals 13 residues. Looked up from germline, CDR1 is SQVTM and CDR2 is ANQGSEA. The junction had 6 bases not matched to a gene; V was cut back by 8 bases and J by 1 base. The CDR3 region is CSIRQGGTDTQYF. The CDR3 nucleotides read TGCAGCATCAGGCAGGGGGGCACAGATACGCAGTATTTT.

V gene TRBV5-1 combines with J gene TRBJ2-7, with D possibly matching TRBD2 (6 bases). Germline V gives CDR1 SGHRS, CDR2 YFSETQ. Trimming took off 4 bases at V and 9 bases at J, with 17 bases between the two ends. The CDR3 runs to 13 residues. The CDR3: CASSLRTNNGQYF. As DNA, the CDR3 is TGCGCCAGCAGCCTCCGGACTAACAATGGGCAGTACTTC.

To note about this clonotype: Just one base apart from a much larger clone, this may be a read error. The chain has TRBV12-3 or TRBV12-4 and TRBJ2-3, with a tentative D call TRBD2 (7 bases). Trimming took 1 base from V and 4 from J, leaving 12 bases between them. This CDR3 has 15 residues. The CDR3 here is CASSLDGGRADTQYF. CDR3 DNA sequence: TGTGCCAGCAGTTTAGACGGGGGGCGCGCAGATACGCAGTATTTT.

This clonotype was found a few times. This chain connects TRBV12-3 or TRBV12-4 to TRBJ2-3; 9 bases are a match to TRBD2. The CDR3 sequence is 16 residues long. V was clipped by 3 bases and J by 5 bases; unmatched bases: 9. The chain's CDR3 is CASSFLPAGGGDTQYF. In nucleotides, the CDR3 is TGTGCCAGCAGTTTCCTCCCAGCGGGGGGTGGAGATACGCAGTATTTT.

The chain has TRBV10-3 and TRBJ1-1; D is uncertain. The V gene's germline CDR1 is ENHRY and CDR2 SYGVKD. The CDR3 contains 13 residues. V was trimmed by 7 bases and J by 0 bases, leaving 9 bases between them. CDR3 residues: CAIKEGLNTEAFF. CDR3 sequence (DNA): TGTGCCATCAAGGAGGGCCTGAACACTGAAGCTTTCTTT.

This clonotype was observed a few times. The genes are TRBV10-3 and TRBJ2-6; 7 bases map to TRBD1. Germline assignment: CDR1 ENHRY and CDR2 SYGVKD. The V gene end was trimmed by 9 bases and the J gene end by 0 bases; junction bases not matched to a gene: 14. This CDR3 spans 18 amino acids. DNA for the CDR3: TGTGCCATACAGTCCGGATGGACAGGCAGCTCTGGGGCCAACGTCCTGACTTTC. Protein product: CAIQSGWTGSSGANVLTF.

Only a few counts were recorded for this clonotype. This chain connects TRBV2 to TRBJ2-1; maybe TRBD2 (5 bases). V shed 2 bases and J shed 8 bases, with 10 bases lying between them. The CDR3 length is 13 residues. In germline, CDR1 is SNHLY, CDR2 FYNNEI. CDR3 sequence: CASSERLAYEQFF. CDR3 DNA: TGTGCCAGCAGTGAACGGCTAGCCTATGAGCAGTTCTTC.

This clonotype showed up just a few times. Because the CDR3 is missing its conserved closing phenylalanine or tryptophan, this is likely a read error. The chain uses TRBV6-5 and TRBJ1-2; 7 nucleotides align to TRBD1. V was pared by 0 bases and J by 5 bases, with 3 bases of the junction left unmatched. This CDR3 is 14 amino acids long. The germline V gene encodes CDR1 MNHEY and CDR2 SVGAGI. The DNA of the CDR3 is TGTGCCAGCAGTTACTCGGGGACAGTTTATGGCTACACCTTA. Its protein is CASSYSGTVYGYTL.

In its sample, this clonotype was seen many times. V usage is TRBV20-1 and J usage is TRBJ1-2; 8 bases align to TRBD1. J gave up 4 bases and V 6 bases, and 10 bases lay outside the gene matches. This CDR3 region has 14 residues. Germline values: CDR1 DFQATT, CDR2 SNEGSKA (reference sequence). The CDR3: CSASGQGGSYGYTF. CDR3 nucleotide sequence: TGCAGTGCAAGCGGACAGGGAGGTTCCTATGGCTACACCTTC.

This chain links TRBV4-1 with TRBJ2-1; TRBD1 is a possible D gene (5 bases). Trimming stripped 1 base from V and 9 bases from J, with 19 bases between. Germline CDR1 MGHRA, CDR2 YSYEKL. The CDR3 length is 16 residues. This CDR3 reads CASSQVRQGGSSEQFF. As DNA, the CDR3 is TGCGCCAGCAGCCAAGTAAGGCAGGGTGGAAGTAGTGAGCAGTTCTTC.

This clonotype was seen only a few times. This sequence joins TRBV7-9 and TRBJ1-2, with 10 positions matching TRBD1. The CDR3 has 15 amino acids. Germline CDR1 and CDR2: SEHNR and FQNEAQ (reference sequence). Losses at the gene ends were 5 bases for V and 4 bases for J; bases not matched to a gene: 7. DNA of the CDR3: TGTGCCAGCAGCGGAACGGGACAGGGGACCTATGGCTACACCTTC. Protein: CASSGTGQGTYGYTF.

This chain links TRBV27 with TRBJ2-7, with D tentatively TRBD1 (6 bases). V lost 5 bases and J 7 bases, leaving 18 bases between the germline ends. CDR1 and CDR2 from the germline V gene are MNHEY and SMNVEV (reference sequence). CDR3 length equals 14 residues. The CDR3 coding sequence is TGTGCCAGCAGTCGGACAGCGGCATACAATGAGCAGTACTTC. Its protein product is CASSRTAAYNEQYF.

This rearrangement joins TRBV29-1 to TRBJ2-4; TRBD1 is a possible D gene (5 bases). V was pared by 3 bases and J by 13 bases, with 16 bases between. Germline loops: CDR1 SQVTM, CDR2 ANQGSEA. The CDR3 runs to 12 residues. CDR3 protein: CSVDLSDNEQYF. The CDR3 DNA is TGCAGCGTTGACCTATCGGACAATGAGCAGTACTTC.